This T cell receptor (beta chain) was identified in a study of vaccination effects on CD4 cells after COVID-19 (dated by TCRdb to between 2021 and 2023). Regarding the study in general: In the ViraFEST assay, PBMC were stimulated with viral peptide pools, and antigen-specific CD4+ T cell clonotypes were then identified by expansion using TCR sequencing. Across the study, the median time from the second dose to post-vaccine sampling was 72 days (range 14 to 241). Each well held roughly 2.2 million PBMC cultured in IMDM containing roughly 5% human AB serum, roughly 9.6 IU/ml IL-2 and gentamicin, along with approximately 10 ug/ml peptides. SARS-CoV-2 spike-specific CD4+ TCR repertoires were compared before and after mRNA vaccination in COVID-19 convalescent patients and in infection-naive vaccine recipients. A total of 10 COVID-19 convalescent patients and 4 SARS-CoV-2-naive healthy vaccine recipients were included in the full study. Cultures from other donors in the study were sequenced with the Oncomine TCR Beta short-read assay on an Illumina iSeq 100. General study outcomes and caveats: The study was limited by a small number of convalescent patients, and early post-infection timepoints were lacking. In healthy vaccine recipients, vaccine-induced clones were almost all SARS-CoV-2 mono-reactive, with only 1 of 255 being cross-reactive with common cold coronaviruses. Clones induced by infection and clones induced by vaccination both contracted markedly at late timepoints after vaccination, which fits with T cell responses waning over time.

Points on this clone: Its antigen target is currently unknown. No much larger clone is present one base from it, and per-base qualities are unavailable.

Library construction relied on the immunoSEQ multiplex PCR assay. DNA from the CD4+ T cells that had been cultured and isolated underwent TCR beta CDR3 sequencing. As for how the authors treated the data: The analysis removed non-productive TCR sequences, trimmed reads to the CDR3 region, and retained only CDR3s that were 7 or more amino acids long. The MANAFEST web app was used to pick out antigen-specific clonotypes by comparing their expansion in peptide wells with that in reference cultures. For clones to be considered positive, expansion at FDR<0.05 versus reference and all other wells, an odds ratio above 5, and a frequency above 0.1% in two replicate wells were required. A clonotype was defined as cross-reactive if the clonotype was significantly expanded both in SARS-CoV-2 spike wells and in at least one common cold coronavirus spike condition. CDR3 similarity was assessed by Levenshtein distance with the stringdist R package, and unrooted trees were built with ape in R 3.6.1. TCRdb obtained this table from immuneACCESS and retained in-frame rearrangements with V and J assigned. These tables miss some clones; where compared with another copy, unresolved V genes account for less than half of the shortfall, and the remainder is unexplained. The V and J calls and clone size come from that table; D and trimming were worked out from the DNA. The sample has 65,000 to 90,000 clones on record, 73% of them singletons. The ten largest clones add up to roughly 2.3% of the sample.

After approximately eleven days of culture, CD4+ T cells were isolated with the EasySep CD4+ T cell isolation kit. Each participant got two doses of an mRNA SARS-CoV-2 vaccine, either BNT162b2 or mRNA-1273. Negative nucleocapsid antibody results before and after vaccination confirmed that the healthy vaccine recipients had no prior SARS-CoV-2 infection. On days 3 and 7, half of the culture medium was replaced with fresh IL-2-containing medium. Unless noted otherwise, every peptide stimulation condition was cultured in triplicate wells. PBMC were separated from whole blood using Ficoll-Paque Plus gradient centrifugation and were then either cryopreserved at -140C or used fresh. The QIAamp micro DNA kit was used to extract genomic DNA from the cultured CD4+ T cells. Including the terminal cysteine and phenylalanine, the CDR3 comprises 14 residues. Only the CDR3 DNA is retained, 42 bases long and in frame from the first base. The germline V gene (reference sequence) gives CDR1 as GTSNPN and CDR2 as SVGIG. V and J lose 0 bases and 3 bases, and a span of 9 bases separates them.

The receptor's source is a human donor who received a COVID-19 vaccine. The sample here was CD4+ T cells from PBMCs cultured without peptide, taken after COVID-19 vaccination. The V and J genes are TRBV30 and TRBJ2-1; 5 matching bases give a weak D call of TRBD1. The CDR3 region: CAWSVTQGYNEQFF. Read as DNA, the sequence is TGTGCCTGGAGTGTAACTCAGGGCTACAATGAGCAGTTCTTC.